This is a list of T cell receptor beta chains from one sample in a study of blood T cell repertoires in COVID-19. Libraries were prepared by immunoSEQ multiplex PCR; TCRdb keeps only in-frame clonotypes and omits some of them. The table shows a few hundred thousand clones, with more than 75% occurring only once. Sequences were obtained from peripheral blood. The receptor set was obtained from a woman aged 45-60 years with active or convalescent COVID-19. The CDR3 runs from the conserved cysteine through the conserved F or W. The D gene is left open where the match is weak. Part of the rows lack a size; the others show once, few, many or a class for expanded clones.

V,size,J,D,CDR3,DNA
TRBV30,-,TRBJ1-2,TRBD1,CAWSGGTGSYYGYTF,TGTGCCTGGAGTGGGGGGACAGGGAGCTACTATGGCTACACCTTC
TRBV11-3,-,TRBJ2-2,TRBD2,CASSPPGAGRTGELFF,TGTGCCAGCAGCCCCCCAGGAGCGGGAAGAACCGGGGAGCTGTTTTTT
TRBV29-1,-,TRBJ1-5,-,CSVWEGLSNQPQHF,TGCAGCGTTTGGGAGGGATTGAGCAATCAGCCCCAGCATTTT
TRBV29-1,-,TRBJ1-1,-,CSVRRASMNTEAFF,TGCAGCGTTCGAAGAGCCTCTATGAACACTGAAGCTTTCTTT
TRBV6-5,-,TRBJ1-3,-,CASRAPGSGNTIYF,TGTGCCAGCAGGGCTCCCGGGTCCGGAAACACCATATATTTT
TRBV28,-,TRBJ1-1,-,CASSSGQLMNTEAFF,TGTGCCAGCAGTTCCGGACAGCTTATGAACACTGAAGCTTTCTTT
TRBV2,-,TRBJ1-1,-,CASSDNPRAEAFF,TGTGCCAGCAGTGACAACCCGCGGGCTGAAGCTTTCTTT
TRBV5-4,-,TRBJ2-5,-,CASSLADQETQYF,TGTGCCAGCAGCTTGGCCGACCAAGAGACCCAGTACTTC
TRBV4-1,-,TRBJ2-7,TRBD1,CASSREGTAYIEQYF,TGCGCCAGCAGCCGAGAAGGGACAGCGTATATTGAGCAGTACTTC
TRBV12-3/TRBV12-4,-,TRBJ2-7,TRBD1,CASSLDRVHEQYF,TGTGCCAGCAGCTTAGACAGGGTCCACGAGCAGTACTTC
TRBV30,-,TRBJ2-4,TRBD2,CAWSVRTSGRAGAKNIQYF,TGTGCCTGGAGTGTACGAACTAGCGGGAGGGCCGGGGCCAAAAACATTCAGTACTTC
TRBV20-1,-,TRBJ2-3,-,CSASTGLSYPDTQYF,TGCAGTGCTAGTACTGGACTATCGTATCCAGATACGCAGTATTTT
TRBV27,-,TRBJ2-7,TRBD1,CASSSQGGPSYEQYF,TGTGCCAGCAGTTCTCAAGGGGGCCCATCCTACGAGCAGTACTTC
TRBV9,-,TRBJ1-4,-,CASSEGLNAGEKLFF,TGTGCCAGCAGCGAGGGACTTAATGCGGGTGAAAAACTGTTTTTT
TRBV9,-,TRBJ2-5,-,CASSVAMGGQETQYF,TGTGCCAGCAGCGTAGCAATGGGGGGACAAGAGACCCAGTACTTC
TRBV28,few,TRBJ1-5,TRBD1,CASSSATGGRHQPQHF,TGTGCCAGCAGCTCCGCCACAGGGGGTCGGCATCAGCCCCAGCATTTT
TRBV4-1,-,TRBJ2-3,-,CASSQLLLATQYF,TGCGCCAGCAGCCAACTCCTTTTGGCTACGCAGTATTTT
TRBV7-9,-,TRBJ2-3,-,CASSSRLRTDTQYF,TGTGCCAGCAGCTCACGACTCCGCACAGATACGCAGTATTTT
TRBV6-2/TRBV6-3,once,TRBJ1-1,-,CASSYSRINTEAFF,TGTGCCAGCAGTTACTCGAGGATAAACACTGAAGCTTTCTTT
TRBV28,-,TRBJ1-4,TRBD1,CASRGQGGSEKLFF,TGTGCCAGCAGGGGACAGGGGGGAAGTGAAAAACTGTTTTTT
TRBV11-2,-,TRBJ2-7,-,CASSLGSQGGSYEQYF,TGTGCCAGCAGCTTAGGTAGCCAGGGGGGCTCCTACGAGCAGTACTTC
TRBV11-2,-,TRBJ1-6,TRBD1,CASSLAGGYSPLHF,TGTGCCAGCAGCTTAGCAGGGGGATATTCACCCCTCCACTTT
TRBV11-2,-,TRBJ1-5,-,CASSLDPNREPDQPQHF,TGTGCCAGCAGCTTAGATCCCAACAGGGAACCTGATCAGCCCCAGCATTTT
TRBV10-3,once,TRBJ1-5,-,CAISEFGVGSNQPQHF,TGTGCCATCAGTGAGTTCGGGGTAGGGAGCAATCAGCCCCAGCATTTT
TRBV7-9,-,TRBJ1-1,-,CASSLGRNTEAFF,TGTGCCAGCAGCTTAGGCAGGAACACTGAAGCTTTCTTT
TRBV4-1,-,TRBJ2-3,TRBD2,CASSQTSGGTDTQYF,TGCGCCAGCAGCCAAACTAGCGGGGGCACAGATACGCAGTATTTT
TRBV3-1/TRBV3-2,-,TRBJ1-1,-,CASSQGGLLEAFF,TGTGCCAGCAGCCAAGGCGGACTCCTTGAAGCTTTCTTT
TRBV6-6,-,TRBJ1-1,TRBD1,CASSEPGQGRTEAFF,TGTGCCAGCAGCGAGCCGGGACAGGGGAGAACTGAAGCTTTCTTT
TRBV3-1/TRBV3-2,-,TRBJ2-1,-,CASSPRDILYNEQFF,TGTGCCAGCAGCCCTAGGGACATTCTCTACAATGAGCAGTTCTTC
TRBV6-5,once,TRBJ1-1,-,CASSYSGGVEAFF,TGTGCCAGCAGTTACTCGGGAGGAGTTGAAGCTTTCTTT
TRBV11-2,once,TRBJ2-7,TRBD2,CASSFSSGISEQYF,TGTGCCAGCAGCTTCTCTAGCGGGATATCCGAGCAGTACTTC
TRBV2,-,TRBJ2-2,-,CASSASSVRAPNTGELFF,TGTGCCAGCAGTGCCTCGTCCGTCAGGGCTCCGAACACCGGGGAGCTGTTTTTT